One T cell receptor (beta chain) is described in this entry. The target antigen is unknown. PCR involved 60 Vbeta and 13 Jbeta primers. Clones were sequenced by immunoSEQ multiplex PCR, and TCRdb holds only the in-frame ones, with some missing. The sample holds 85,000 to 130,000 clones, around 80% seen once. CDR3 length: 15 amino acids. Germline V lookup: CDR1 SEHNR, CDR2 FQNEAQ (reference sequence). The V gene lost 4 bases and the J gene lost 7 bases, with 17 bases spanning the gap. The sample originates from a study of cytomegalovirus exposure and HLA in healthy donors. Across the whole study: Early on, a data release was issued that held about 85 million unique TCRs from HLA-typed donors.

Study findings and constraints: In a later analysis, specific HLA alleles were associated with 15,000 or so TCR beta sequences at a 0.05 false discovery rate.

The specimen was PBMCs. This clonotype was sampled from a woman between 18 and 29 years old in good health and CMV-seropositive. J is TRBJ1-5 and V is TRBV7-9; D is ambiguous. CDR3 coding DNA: TGTGCCAGCAGCTGGGGAGAATCAGACATACAGCCCCAGCATTTT. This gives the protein CASSWGESDIQPQHF.